The rows below give T cell receptor beta chains drawn from one sample of a study of T cells in Graves' hyperthyroidism and ophthalmopathy. TCRdb re-called the multiplex PCR reads through MiXCR, storing one row per CDR3 protein. The sample contains about 400,000 distinct CDR3 sequences, 15% to 18% of which appear only once. Sequencing used blood. These receptors all come from a woman aged 18-35 years with Graves' hyperthyroidism. Both conserved end residues are part of each CDR3. Each record gives: CDR3 DNA, CDR3 protein, J gene, V gene, clone size, D gene, CDR3 length. The D gene is left open where the match is weak. Only part of the rows carry a size: once, few, many, or a class if the clone is expanded.

CDR3 DNA: TGTGCCAGCTCAACCTTCCATGGGCCAGGTCGTGGCTACTATGGCTACACCTTC
CDR3 protein: CASSTFHGPGRGYYGYTF
J gene: TRBJ1-2
V gene: TRBV18
clone size: few
D gene: NA
CDR3 length: 18

CDR3 DNA: TGTGCCAGCAGCCAAAGGGGCAGTAGGCCCGAGGATGGCTACACCTTC
CDR3 protein: CASSQRGSRPEDGYTF
J gene: TRBJ1-2
V gene: TRBV9
clone size: NA
D gene: NA
CDR3 length: 16

CDR3 DNA: TGTGCCAGTGCAGGAAGGTCCTTTTCAACTAATGAAAAACTGTTTTTT
CDR3 protein: CASAGRSFSTNEKLFF
J gene: TRBJ1-4
V gene: TRBV19
clone size: NA
D gene: NA
CDR3 length: 16

CDR3 DNA: TGTGCCAGTAGTATAAATCAGCTAGCGGGGGTATATGGGGAGCAGTTCTTC
CDR3 protein: CASSINQLAGVYGEQFF
J gene: TRBJ2-1
V gene: TRBV19
clone size: few
D gene: TRBD2
CDR3 length: 17

CDR3 DNA: TGTGCCAGCTCACCGACCCGGAGCGAGCAGCCCCAGCATTTT
CDR3 protein: CASSPTRSEQPQHF
J gene: TRBJ1-5
V gene: TRBV18
clone size: many
D gene: NA
CDR3 length: 14

CDR3 DNA: TGCAGTGCTAGAGCCTCGACTAGTTTGGAGACCCAGTACTTC
CDR3 protein: CSARASTSLETQYF
J gene: TRBJ2-5
V gene: TRBV20-1
clone size: many
D gene: NA
CDR3 length: 14

CDR3 DNA: TGTGCCATCAGTTTGCAGGTGAACACTGAAGCTTTCTTT
CDR3 protein: CAISLQVNTEAFF
J gene: TRBJ1-1
V gene: TRBV10-3
clone size: once
D gene: NA
CDR3 length: 13

CDR3 DNA: TGTGCCAGTAGTATACAGGGCTATCAGCCCCAGCATTTT
CDR3 protein: CASSIQGYQPQHF
J gene: TRBJ1-5
V gene: TRBV19
clone size: many
D gene: NA
CDR3 length: 13

CDR3 DNA: TGTGCCAGCAGTCAGGTAGATACGCAGTATTTT
CDR3 protein: CASSQVDTQYF
J gene: TRBJ2-3
V gene: TRBV6-1
clone size: few
D gene: NA
CDR3 length: 11

CDR3 DNA: TGTGCCAGCAAAATCTCTAGCGGAAACTCCTACGAGCAGTACTTC
CDR3 protein: CASKISSGNSYEQYF
J gene: TRBJ2-7
V gene: TRBV2
clone size: many
D gene: TRBD2
CDR3 length: 15

CDR3 DNA: TGCGCCGGCAGCCTCCTCCTTGGAAACACCATATATTTT
CDR3 protein: CAGSLLLGNTIYF
J gene: TRBJ1-3
V gene: TRBV4-1
clone size: NA
D gene: NA
CDR3 length: 13

CDR3 DNA: TGCAGTGCTAGAGAAGCCGGAAACTCTGGAAACACCATATATTTT
CDR3 protein: CSAREAGNSGNTIYF
J gene: TRBJ1-3
V gene: TRBV20-1
clone size: few
D gene: NA
CDR3 length: 15

CDR3 DNA: TGTGCCAGCAGCCGTGACGGGACTAAGGCAGCAGATACGCAGTATTTT
CDR3 protein: CASSRDGTKAADTQYF
J gene: TRBJ2-3
V gene: TRBV7-9
clone size: many
D gene: TRBD2
CDR3 length: 16

CDR3 DNA: TGTGCTAGCAGCTTAGTCCCAACCGGGGAGCTGTTTTTT
CDR3 protein: CASSLVPTGELFF
J gene: TRBJ2-2
V gene: TRBV12-3/TRBV12-4
clone size: many
D gene: NA
CDR3 length: 13

CDR3 DNA: TGTGCCAGCATAGGACTAGCGGGAGGGCGCTGGAAGACCCAGTACTTC
CDR3 protein: CASIGLAGGRWKTQYF
J gene: TRBJ2-5
V gene: TRBV2
clone size: many
D gene: TRBD2
CDR3 length: 16

CDR3 DNA: TGTGCCAGCAGCTTAGGGGGGCTAACAGATACGCAGTATTTT
CDR3 protein: CASSLGGLTDTQYF
J gene: TRBJ2-3
V gene: TRBV11-2
clone size: many
D gene: NA
CDR3 length: 14

CDR3 DNA: TGTGCCACCAGTGATTCCCACCTAGCAGTGGGCAATCAGCCCCAGCATTTT
CDR3 protein: CATSDSHLAVGNQPQHF
J gene: TRBJ1-5
V gene: TRBV6-9
clone size: NA
D gene: NA
CDR3 length: 17

CDR3 DNA: TGTGCTAGTGGTCTCCGGACAGGAGGCACTAATGAAAAACTGTTTTTT
CDR3 protein: CASGLRTGGTNEKLFF
J gene: TRBJ1-4
V gene: TRBV12-5
clone size: many
D gene: TRBD1
CDR3 length: 16

CDR3 DNA: TGTGCCAGCAGTGTGATGGGGGGGCAGACGCAGTATTTT
CDR3 protein: CASSVMGGQTQYF
J gene: TRBJ2-3
V gene: TRBV2
clone size: many
D gene: NA
CDR3 length: 13

CDR3 DNA: TGTGCCAGCTCACCACCCGCAAGCGGGGGGGGCACAGATACGCAGTATTTT
CDR3 protein: CASSPPASGGGTDTQYF
J gene: TRBJ2-3
V gene: TRBV18
clone size: NA
D gene: TRBD2
CDR3 length: 17

CDR3 DNA: TGTGCCAGCAGCCCGAGACGAGACCTCACCGGGGAGCTGTTTTTT
CDR3 protein: CASSPRRDLTGELFF
J gene: TRBJ2-2
V gene: TRBV6-1
clone size: NA
D gene: NA
CDR3 length: 15

CDR3 DNA: TGTGCCAGCAGCATAAGGGGCGGGACAGGGATCACCGGGGAGCTGTTTTTT
CDR3 protein: CASSIRGGTGITGELFF
J gene: TRBJ2-2
V gene: TRBV27
clone size: NA
D gene: TRBD1
CDR3 length: 17

CDR3 DNA: TGTGCCAGCAGGAAGGGACAGTCCTACGAGCAGTACTTC
CDR3 protein: CASRKGQSYEQYF
J gene: TRBJ2-7
V gene: TRBV6-1
clone size: many
D gene: TRBD1
CDR3 length: 13

CDR3 DNA: TGTGCCAGCAGGAGGGACGTACGAAGCTCTGGGGCCAACGTCCTGACTTTC
CDR3 protein: CASRRDVRSSGANVLTF
J gene: TRBJ2-6
V gene: TRBV12-3/TRBV12-4
clone size: many
D gene: NA
CDR3 length: 17

CDR3 DNA: TGTGCCAGCAGCTTGTGGGCGGCAGAGACCCAGTACTTC
CDR3 protein: CASSLWAAETQYF
J gene: TRBJ2-5
V gene: TRBV5-8
clone size: many
D gene: NA
CDR3 length: 13

CDR3 DNA: TGCGCCAGCAGCCTTGCCCCACGGAATGAAAAACTGTTTTTT
CDR3 protein: CASSLAPRNEKLFF
J gene: TRBJ1-4
V gene: TRBV5-1
clone size: many
D gene: NA
CDR3 length: 14

CDR3 DNA: TGTGCCAGCAGTGAAGGACAGGGGGCGAGGCAGCCCCAGCATTTT
CDR3 protein: CASSEGQGARQPQHF
J gene: TRBJ1-5
V gene: TRBV6-1
clone size: many
D gene: TRBD1
CDR3 length: 15

CDR3 DNA: TGTGCCAGCAGCCGGGACCTAGGAGAGACCCAGTACTTC
CDR3 protein: CASSRDLGETQYF
J gene: TRBJ2-5
V gene: TRBV14
clone size: many
D gene: NA
CDR3 length: 13

CDR3 DNA: TGTGCCAGCAGCCCTCTGGACGGACCTAACTATGGCTACACCTTC
CDR3 protein: CASSPLDGPNYGYTF
J gene: TRBJ1-2
V gene: TRBV14
clone size: many
D gene: NA
CDR3 length: 15